These 7 T cell receptor beta chains were all obtained from the same sample, sequenced in a study of blood T cells in healthy people across ages. PCR was performed a second time for about 7 to 11 cycles using a sample-barcoded 5' primer and a J-beta primer mix. Each CDR3 protein is one row after TCRdb ran MiXCR on the 5' RACE reads. The sample holds about 1 million distinct CDR3 sequences, 45% seen once. The sequencing sample was made of blood. All receptors derive from a woman aged 55-69 years in good health.

This clonotype was counted at least ten times. The chain employs TRBV12-3 or TRBV12-4 and TRBJ2-1; D is undetermined. This CDR3 is 12 amino acids long. V shed 5 bases and J shed 8 bases, with 10 bases lying between them. CDR3 residues: CASSLTAYEQFF. As DNA, the CDR3 is TGTGCCAGCAGTCTCACGGCCTATGAGCAGTTCTTC.

The chain joins TRBV6-5 to TRBJ2-2, with TRBD1 identical over 10 bases. With V trimmed by 6 bases and J by 8 bases, 6 bases remained unmatched. This CDR3 has 14 amino acids. Germline lookup yields CDR1 MNHEY and CDR2 SVGAGI. The CDR3, as DNA: TGTGCCAGCAGAGGGGACAGGGGATCTGGGGAGCTGTTTTTT. Encoded protein: CASRGDRGSGELFF.

The chain joins TRBV15 to TRBJ2-7, with no clear D. The germline V gene has CDR1 LNHNV and CDR2 YYDKDF (reference sequence). Deletions cut 1 base from V and 1 base from J, with 11 bases between. The CDR3 runs to 15 residues. The CDR3: CATSRGASVSYEQYF. The CDR3 region has the DNA TGTGCCACCAGCAGAGGGGCCAGTGTGTCCTACGAGCAGTACTTC.

The chain couples TRBV20-1 to TRBJ2-3; D not certain. Per germline, CDR1 DFQATT and CDR2 SNEGSKA (reference sequence). The CDR3 is 10 residues long. Between the trimmed V and J ends, which lost 6 bases and 9 bases, there was a span of 10 bases. This CDR3 is CSALEVTQYF. In DNA form, the CDR3 reads TGCAGTGCGTTGGAAGTGACGCAGTATTTT.

This clonotype occurred many times. The rearrangement uses TRBV7-8 and TRBJ2-1; 15 positions agree with TRBD2. With V trimmed by 5 bases and J by 5 bases, 7 bases remained unmatched. The CDR3 has 17 amino acids. Germline assignment: CDR1 SGHVS and CDR2 FQNEAQ. The CDR3 bases are TGTGCCAGCAGCCGGACTAGCGGGAGGGGGGGAAACAATGAGCAGTTCTTC. Its protein product is CASSRTSGRGGNNEQFF.

Regarding this clonotype: At one end the junction does not follow the germline gene, possibly because of a read error. The chain carries TRBV12-3 or TRBV12-4 and TRBJ2-1; D is undetermined. This CDR3 has 12 amino acids. The CDR3 spells CASRSLNNKQFF. DNA of the CDR3: TGTGCCAGCAGGTCCCTGAACAATAAGCAGTTCTTC.

V is TRBV6-5 and J is TRBJ2-7; the D is unclear. Germline-derived CDR1 and CDR2 are MNHEY and SVGAGI. The CDR3 runs 11 residues. Trimming removed 7 bases from V and 7 bases from J, with 11 bases in between. The CDR3 protein is CASTSLNEQYF. The CDR3 bases are TGTGCCAGCACCAGCCTCAATGAGCAGTACTTC.